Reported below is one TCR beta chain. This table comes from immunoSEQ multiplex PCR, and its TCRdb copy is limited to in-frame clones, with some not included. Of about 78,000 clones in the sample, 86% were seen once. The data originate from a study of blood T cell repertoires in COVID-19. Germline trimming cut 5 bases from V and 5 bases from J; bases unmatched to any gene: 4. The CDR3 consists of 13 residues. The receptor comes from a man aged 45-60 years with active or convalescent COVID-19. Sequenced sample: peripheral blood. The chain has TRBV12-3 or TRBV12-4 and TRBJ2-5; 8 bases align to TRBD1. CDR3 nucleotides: TGTGCCAGCAGTCGACAGGGGATGGAGACCCAGTACTTC. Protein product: CASSRQGMETQYF.